Following are 5 T cell receptor beta chains from one sample sequenced in a study of blood T cell repertoires in COVID-19. Assay: immunoSEQ multiplex PCR; the TCRdb copy retains only in-frame clones and omits some. The data hold about 32,000 clones, with approximately 95% observed a single time. The sample taken for sequencing was peripheral blood. Receptors originate from a male donor with active COVID-19.

The chain has TRBV6-2 or TRBV6-3 and TRBJ2-2; 7 nucleotides match TRBD1. V lost 8 bases and J lost 3; bases outside the gene matches: 9. The CDR3 spans 15 residues. Germline CDR1 is MNHEY and CDR2 is SVGEGT. CDR3 residues: CASRPQGQYTGELFF. The CDR3 coding sequence is TGTGCCAGCCGCCCTCAGGGACAGTACACCGGGGAGCTGTTTTTT.

This rearrangement joins TRBV9 to TRBJ2-1; D might be TRBD1 (6 bases). Germline V gene sequence: CDR1 SGDLS, CDR2 YYNGEE. The ends were cut back, 3 bases at V and 5 bases at J, with 9 bases in the middle. The CDR3 is made up of 13 amino acids. In nucleotides, the CDR3 is TGTGCCAGCAGCGGAACAGGGAACAATGAGCAGTTCTTC. It is translated as CASSGTGNNEQFF.

The chain has TRBV7-9 and TRBJ2-2; 7 bases are a match to TRBD2. CDR3 length: 15 amino acids. Trimming cost V 6 bases and J 6 bases; bases outside gene matches: 10. Germline V gene data show CDR1 as SEHNR and CDR2 as FQNEAQ (reference sequence). The CDR3 region is CASSLSGVEAGELFF. The CDR3 bases are TGTGCCAGCAGTTTGAGCGGGGTTGAGGCCGGGGAGCTGTTTTTT.

The chain combines TRBV27 with TRBJ1-2; 9 bases are a match to TRBD1. Germline CDR1 is MNHEY and CDR2 is SMNVEV (reference sequence). The CDR3 totals 13 residues. V was clipped by 6 bases and J by 3 bases; unmatched bases: 2. The CDR3 bases are TGTGCCAGCAGACGACAGGGGGACTATGGCTACACCTTC. Translating it yields CASRRQGDYGYTF.

CDR3 sequence: CASSQVQGANTIYF. Here the CDR3 DNA reads TGCGCCAGCAGCCAAGTACAGGGGGCTAACACCATATATTTT. The chain has TRBV4-1 and TRBJ1-3; 9 bases match TRBD1. V dropped 1 base and J dropped 7; count of bases not matched to a gene: 2. Germline CDR1 is MGHRA and CDR2 is YSYEKL. The CDR3 runs 14 residues.